A selection of T cell receptor beta chains follows, all from one sample in a study of response to subunit inactivated influenza vaccine. TCRdb used MiXCR to reprocess the RT-PCR reads, holding one entry per CDR3 protein. Altogether roughly 500,000 distinct CDR3 sequences are present, 16% being singletons, with the ten largest covering approximately 3%. This material consisted of CD4+ T cells sorted from PBMCs, taken less than 30 months after vaccination. The receptor set was obtained from a man between 50 and 75 years old who received an inactivated influenza vaccine. CDR3s include the opening cysteine and the closing phenylalanine or tryptophan. Each record gives: clone size, J gene, CDR3 length, D gene, V gene, CDR3 DNA, CDR3 protein. The D gene is left open where the match is weak. Not every row has a clone size; where given, it reads once, few, many or a size class.

. TRBJ2-1 15 TRBD2 TRBV20-1 TGCAGTGCTAGGGTGGGGACTAGCGGGAGTGATGAGCAGTTCTTC CSARVGTSGSDEQFF
few TRBJ2-3 15 . TRBV20-1 TGCAGTGCCAGCACGGGGGAAGCGGTGGTAGATACGCAGTATTTT CSASTGEAVVDTQYF
. TRBJ2-5 16 . TRBV21-1 TGTGCCAGCAGCAACGATAATAGGCGGGCCCACGAGACCCAGTACTTC CASSNDNRRAHETQYF
few TRBJ1-5 13 . TRBV10-3 TGTGCCATCAGCCACCAGAGCAATCAGCCCCAGCATTTT CAISHQSNQPQHF
. TRBJ1-1 14 . TRBV20-1 TGCAGTGCTAGAGGTGGGCGCGGGGGATCTGAAGCTTTCTTT CSARGGRGGSEAFF
few TRBJ1-2 15 TRBD1 TRBV7-2 TGTGCCAGCAGCCCGCGGACAGGGGGAGCGTATGGCTACACCTTC CASSPRTGGAYGYTF
few TRBJ2-7 17 TRBD2 TRBV20-1 TGCAGTGCCCGGGCCGGGACTAGCGGGACGAGCTCCTACGAGCAGTACTTC CSARAGTSGTSSYEQYF
. TRBJ2-6 15 . TRBV25-1 TGTGCCAGCAGTGAAGGCCCGTCTGGGGCCAACGTCCTGACTTTC CASSEGPSGANVLTF
. TRBJ1-2 14 TRBD1 TRBV18 TGTGCCAGCTCTCGACAGGGGAACAACTATGGCTACACCTTC CASSRQGNNYGYTF
. TRBJ2-1 13 . TRBV5-1 TGCGCCAGCATACCCCCTAGCAGCAATGAGCAGTTCTTC CASIPPSSNEQFF
few TRBJ2-5 15 TRBD1 TRBV9 TGTGCCAGCAGCGTAGGGGCAGGGGGCGCAAAGACCCAGTACTTC CASSVGAGGAKTQYF
. TRBJ2-5 13 . TRBV29-1 TGCAGCGTTGAACCGGGCAGGGGAGAGACCCAGTACTTC CSVEPGRGETQYF
once TRBJ2-1 17 TRBD1 TRBV7-8 TGTGCCAGCAGCAACCCCCTCCGGGACAGGGCTTACAATGAGCAGTTCTTC CASSNPLRDRAYNEQFF
few TRBJ1-2 14 . TRBV5-6 TGTGCCAGCACCCTCCTCCTGGGGTTAAGCGGCTACACCTTC CASTLLLGLSGYTF
few TRBJ2-1 17 TRBD2 TRBV20-1 TGCAGTGTCCCCACCAGACTAGCGGGGCCGCGGATCAATGAGCAGTTCTTC CSVPTRLAGPRINEQFF
few TRBJ1-1 14 TRBD1 TRBV5-1 TGCGCCAGCAGCGAGGGACAGCCTGGGACTGAAGCTTTCTTT CASSEGQPGTEAFF
. TRBJ2-4 16 TRBD2 TRBV20-1 TGCAGTGCTAGAGAGGGTAGCGGGAGGGTTAGGAACATTCAGTACTTC CSAREGSGRVRNIQYF